The table lists the clone carrying this T cell receptor (beta chain) with a count of one. The sample is drawn from a study of control samples from healthy donors and cancer patients. TCRdb keeps only in-frame clones here, not all; method: immunoSEQ multiplex PCR. The sample has fewer than 200,000 clones; over 85% are singletons. Germline V gene lookup returns CDR1 SEHNR and CDR2 FQNEAQ (reference sequence). CDR3 length: 15 amino acids. Trimming shortened V by 3 bases and J by 4 bases, and 12 bases separated the two germline ends. The rearrangement uses TRBV7-9 and TRBJ2-2, with no clear D. Source material: blood. The TCR was taken from a man aged 30-40 years in good health. CDR3 sequence: CASSFSPPSTGELFF. The CDR3, as DNA: TGTGCCAGCAGCTTTTCTCCCCCGAGCACCGGGGAGCTGTTTTTT.